This entry concerns a single TCR beta chain. The sample belongs to a study of T cell responses to AZD1222 COVID-19 vaccine. The germline gives CDR1 MNHEY, CDR2 SVGAGI. Trimming took 2 bases from V and 3 from J; bases not matched to a gene: 5. The CDR3 sequence is 16 residues long. Clones were read by immunoSEQ multiplex PCR, and TCRdb kept only the in-frame ones, dropping some. The table shows approximately 170,000 clones, with under 95% occurring only once. V gene TRBV6-5 combines with J gene TRBJ1-1; TRBD1 matches 11 bases. The origin of this receptor is an adult in good health. The sequencing used peripheral blood, collected on day 0 of AZD1222 vaccination. The CDR3 protein is CASSYPRDRGDTEAFF. The CDR3 DNA reads as TGTGCCAGCAGTTACCCTCGGGACAGGGGGGACACTGAAGCTTTCTTT.